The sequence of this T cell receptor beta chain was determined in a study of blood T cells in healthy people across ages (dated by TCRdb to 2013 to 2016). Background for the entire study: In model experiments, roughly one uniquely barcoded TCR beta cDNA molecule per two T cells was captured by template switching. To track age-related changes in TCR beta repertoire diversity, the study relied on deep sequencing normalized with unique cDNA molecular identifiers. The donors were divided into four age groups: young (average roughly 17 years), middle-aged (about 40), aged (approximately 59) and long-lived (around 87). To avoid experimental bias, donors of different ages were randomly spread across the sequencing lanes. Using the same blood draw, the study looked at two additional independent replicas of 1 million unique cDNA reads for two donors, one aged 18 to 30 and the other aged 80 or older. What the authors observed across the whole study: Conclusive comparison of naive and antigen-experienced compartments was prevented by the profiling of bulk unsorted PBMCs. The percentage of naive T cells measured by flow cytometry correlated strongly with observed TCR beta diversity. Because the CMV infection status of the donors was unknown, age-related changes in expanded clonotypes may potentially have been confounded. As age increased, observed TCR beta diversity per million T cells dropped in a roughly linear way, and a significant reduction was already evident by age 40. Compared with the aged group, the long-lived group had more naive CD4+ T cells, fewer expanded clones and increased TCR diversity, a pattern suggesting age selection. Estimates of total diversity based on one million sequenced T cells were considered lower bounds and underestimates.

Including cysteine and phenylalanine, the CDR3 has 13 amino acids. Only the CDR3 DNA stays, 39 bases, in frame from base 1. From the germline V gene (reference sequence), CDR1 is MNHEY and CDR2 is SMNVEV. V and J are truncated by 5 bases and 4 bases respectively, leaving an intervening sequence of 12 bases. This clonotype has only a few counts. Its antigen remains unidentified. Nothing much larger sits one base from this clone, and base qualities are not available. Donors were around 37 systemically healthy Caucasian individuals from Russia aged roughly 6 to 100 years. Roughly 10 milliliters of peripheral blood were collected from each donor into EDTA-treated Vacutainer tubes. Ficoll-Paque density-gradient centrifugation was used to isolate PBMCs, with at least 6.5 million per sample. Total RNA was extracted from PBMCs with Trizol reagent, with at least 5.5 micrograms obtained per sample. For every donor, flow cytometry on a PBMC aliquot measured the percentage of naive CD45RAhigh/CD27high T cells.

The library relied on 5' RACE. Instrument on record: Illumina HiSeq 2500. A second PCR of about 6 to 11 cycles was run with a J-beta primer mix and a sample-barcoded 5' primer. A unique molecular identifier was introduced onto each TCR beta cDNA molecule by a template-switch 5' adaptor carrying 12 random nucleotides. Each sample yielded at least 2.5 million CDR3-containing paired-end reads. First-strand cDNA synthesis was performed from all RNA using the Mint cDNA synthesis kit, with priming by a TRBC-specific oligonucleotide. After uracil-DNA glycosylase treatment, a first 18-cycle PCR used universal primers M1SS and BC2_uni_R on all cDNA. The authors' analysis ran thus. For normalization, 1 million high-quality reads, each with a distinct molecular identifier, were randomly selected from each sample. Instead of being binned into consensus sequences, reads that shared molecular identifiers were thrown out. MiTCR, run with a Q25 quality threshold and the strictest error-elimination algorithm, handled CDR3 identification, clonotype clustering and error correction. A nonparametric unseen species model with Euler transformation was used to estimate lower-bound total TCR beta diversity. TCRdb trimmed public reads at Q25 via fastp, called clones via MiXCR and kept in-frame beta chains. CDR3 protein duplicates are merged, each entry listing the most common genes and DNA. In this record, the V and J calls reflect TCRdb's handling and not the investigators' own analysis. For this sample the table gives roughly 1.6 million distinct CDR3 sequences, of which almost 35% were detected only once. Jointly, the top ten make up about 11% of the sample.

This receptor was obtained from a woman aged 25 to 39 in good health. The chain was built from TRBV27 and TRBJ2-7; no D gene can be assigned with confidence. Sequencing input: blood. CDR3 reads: CASSPKAVYEQYF. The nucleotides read TGTGCCAGCAGTCCAAAAGCCGTTTACGAGCAGTACTTC.